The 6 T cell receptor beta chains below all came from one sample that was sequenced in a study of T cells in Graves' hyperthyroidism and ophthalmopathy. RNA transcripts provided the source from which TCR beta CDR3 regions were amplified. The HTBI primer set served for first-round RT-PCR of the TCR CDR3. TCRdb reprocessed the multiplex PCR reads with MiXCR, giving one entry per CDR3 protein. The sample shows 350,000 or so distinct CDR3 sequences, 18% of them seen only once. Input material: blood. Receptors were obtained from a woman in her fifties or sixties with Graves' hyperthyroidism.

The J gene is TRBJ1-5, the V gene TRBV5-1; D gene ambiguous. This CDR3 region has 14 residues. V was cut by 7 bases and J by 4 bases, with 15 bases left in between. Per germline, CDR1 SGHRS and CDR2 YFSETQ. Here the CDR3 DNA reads TGCGCCAGCCCCAAGATTCGGATGAATCAGCCCCAGCATTTT. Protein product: CASPKIRMNQPQHF. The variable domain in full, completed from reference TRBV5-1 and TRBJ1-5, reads KAGVTQTPRYLIKTRGQQVTLSCSPISGHRSVSWYQQTPGQGLQFLFEYFSETQRNKGNFPGRFSGRQFSNSRSEMNVSTLELGDSALYLCASPKIRMNQPQHFGDGTRLSIL.

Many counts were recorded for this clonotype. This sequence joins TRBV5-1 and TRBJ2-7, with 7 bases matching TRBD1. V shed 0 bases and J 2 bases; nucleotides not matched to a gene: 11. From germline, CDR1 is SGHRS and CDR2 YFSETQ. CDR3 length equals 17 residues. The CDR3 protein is CASSLEAKGATTYEQYF. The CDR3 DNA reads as TGCGCCAGCAGCTTGGAGGCCAAGGGGGCAACGACCTACGAGCAGTACTTC.

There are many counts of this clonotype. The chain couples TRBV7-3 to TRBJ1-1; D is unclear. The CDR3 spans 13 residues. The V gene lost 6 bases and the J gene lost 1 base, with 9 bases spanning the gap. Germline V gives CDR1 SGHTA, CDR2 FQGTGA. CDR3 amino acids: CASRTRANTEAFF. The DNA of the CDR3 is TGTGCCAGCAGAACAAGGGCGAACACTGAAGCTTTCTTT.

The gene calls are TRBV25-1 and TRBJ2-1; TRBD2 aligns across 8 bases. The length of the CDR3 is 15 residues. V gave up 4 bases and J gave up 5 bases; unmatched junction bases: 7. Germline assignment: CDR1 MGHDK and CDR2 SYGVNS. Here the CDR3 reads CASSAGAGVNNEQFF. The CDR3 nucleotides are TGTGCCAGCAGTGCCGGAGCGGGAGTCAACAATGAGCAGTTCTTC.

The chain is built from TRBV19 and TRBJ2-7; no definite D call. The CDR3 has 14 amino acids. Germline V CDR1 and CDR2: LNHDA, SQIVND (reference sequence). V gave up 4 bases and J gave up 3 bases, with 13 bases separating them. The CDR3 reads CASSTPDRRYEQYF. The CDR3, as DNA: TGTGCCAGTAGTACCCCGGACCGACGCTACGAGCAGTACTTC.

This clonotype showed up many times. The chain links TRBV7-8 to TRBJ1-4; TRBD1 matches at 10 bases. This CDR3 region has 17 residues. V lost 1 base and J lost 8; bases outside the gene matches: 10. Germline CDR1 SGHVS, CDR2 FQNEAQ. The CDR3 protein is CASSLEILTGGREKLFF. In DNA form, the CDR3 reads TGTGCCAGCAGCTTAGAAATCCTGACAGGGGGCAGAGAAAAACTGTTTTTT.